Listed here are 27 T cell receptor beta chains from one sample, sequenced in a study of cytomegalovirus exposure and HLA in healthy donors. PCR primers comprised 60 Vbeta and 13 Jbeta primers. TCRdb's table, derived via immunoSEQ multiplex PCR, lists solely in-frame clones and lacks some. The sample lists around 130,000 clones, about 73% occurring once. The sample comprised PBMCs. Every receptor here comes from a human donor in good health.

The V gene is TRBV7-9, the J gene TRBJ2-7; D possibly corresponds to TRBD1 (5 bases). The V gene's germline CDR1 is SEHNR and CDR2 FQNEAQ (reference sequence). V shed 5 bases and J shed 7 bases, with 12 bases lying between them. This CDR3 has 12 amino acids. The CDR3 spells CASSVVAGEQYF. The CDR3 DNA reads as TGTGCCAGCAGCGTCGTAGCAGGGGAGCAGTACTTC.

The chain carries TRBV5-1 and TRBJ1-1; TRBD1 is a possible D gene (5 bases). The germline gives CDR1 SGHRS, CDR2 YFSETQ. The CDR3 has 15 residues. The V and J ends lost 2 bases and 0 bases respectively, with 11 bases between them. CDR3 DNA: TGCGCCAGCAGCTTCTCACCGACAGTGAACACTGAAGCTTTCTTT. It encodes CASSFSPTVNTEAFF.

V usage is TRBV30 and J usage is TRBJ2-3, with D perhaps TRBD2 (6 bases). The V gene lost 3 bases and the J gene lost 0 bases, with 13 bases spanning the gap. The germline V gene encodes CDR1 GTSNPN and CDR2 SVGIG (reference sequence). The CDR3 sequence is 15 residues long. The CDR3 spells CAWSLGGLSTDTQYF. As DNA, the CDR3 is TGTGCCTGGAGCCTCGGAGGGCTTAGCACAGATACGCAGTATTTT.

This sequence joins TRBV7-2 and TRBJ2-7, with D perhaps TRBD1 (6 bases). The V gene lost 0 bases and the J gene lost 2 bases, with 14 bases spanning the gap. Germline CDR1 and CDR2: SGHTA and FQGNSA. The length of the CDR3 is 16 residues. CDR3 sequence (DNA): TGTGCCAGCAGCTTAGCGGGACACCCTACCCCCTACGAGCAGTACTTC. This codes for CASSLAGHPTPYEQYF.

This sequence joins TRBV7-8 and TRBJ1-1, with no clear D. This CDR3 has 13 residues. V was trimmed by 2 bases and J by 3 bases, leaving 7 bases between them. Germline V gene data show CDR1 as SGHVS and CDR2 as FQNEAQ. The CDR3 region is CASSLIRDTEAFF. CDR3 bases: TGTGCCAGCAGCTTAATTCGGGACACTGAAGCTTTCTTT.

CDR3 DNA sequence: TGCGCCAGCAGCTTGGTAGGGGTCAGCTCTGGAAACACCATATATTTT. It yields the protein CASSLVGVSSGNTIYF. V is TRBV5-1 and J is TRBJ1-3, with a tentative D call TRBD1 (5 bases). Germline values: CDR1 SGHRS, CDR2 YFSETQ. Trimming pared 0 bases from V and 0 bases from J, leaving 10 bases between. This CDR3 has 16 amino acids.

The chain uses TRBV4-2 and TRBJ1-1; possibly TRBD1 for D (6 bases). The CDR3 has 14 amino acids. Trimming left V 1 base short and J 10 bases short, with 16 bases between. The germline CDR1 and CDR2 sequences are LGHNA and YNFKEQ. The CDR3 loop is CASSQGFPGDAAFF. For the CDR3, the DNA is TGTGCCAGCAGCCAAGGTTTCCCAGGGGATGCAGCTTTCTTT.

Only a few counts were recorded for this clone. The chain couples TRBV6-5 to TRBJ2-2; TRBD2 aligns across 7 bases. The V and J ends lost 7 bases and 6 bases, in that order; junction bases with no gene match: 8. This CDR3 has 14 amino acids. Germline values: CDR1 MNHEY, CDR2 SVGAGI. This CDR3 reads CASTALAGAGELFF. The CDR3 nucleotides are TGTGCCAGCACCGCCTTAGCGGGCGCCGGGGAGCTGTTTTTT.

DNA of the CDR3: TGCGCCAGCAAAAACAGGGCTCGTGCTGAAAAACTGTTTTTT. It codes for CASKNRARAEKLFF. V is TRBV10-2 and J is TRBJ1-4, with a tentative D call TRBD1 (6 bases). CDR1 and CDR2 (germline): WSHSY, SAAADI. The CDR3 length is 14 residues. Trimming shortened V by 7 bases and J by 7 bases, and 16 bases separated the two germline ends.

This clone was seen only a few times. The chain joins TRBV7-2 to TRBJ2-5; TRBD2 agrees at 7 bases. The J call is doubtful: the DNA matches TRBJ2-7 better. Germline-derived CDR1 and CDR2 are SGHTA and FQGNSA. This CDR3 has 15 residues. The DNA of the CDR3 is TGTGCCAGCAGCCAGGTCGGGAGGTCGGGCTACGAGCAGTACTTC. Translation gives CASSQVGRSGYEQYF.

The chain links TRBV5-1 to TRBJ2-1; D not certain. The germline CDR1 and CDR2 sequences are SGHRS and YFSETQ. With 0 bases removed from V and 6 bases from J, the gap between germline ends came to 13 bases. This CDR3 has 15 amino acids. The CDR3 spells CASSLGGSPANEQFF. In nucleotides, the CDR3 is TGCGCCAGCAGCTTGGGTGGTAGCCCGGCCAATGAGCAGTTCTTC.

J is TRBJ2-7 and V is TRBV5-1; TRBD2 aligns across 8 bases. The ends lost 7 bases at V and 5 bases at J; junction bases unmatched: 5. Germline-derived CDR1 and CDR2 are SGHRS and YFSETQ. The CDR3 totals 12 residues. CDR3 in DNA: TGCGCCAGCCGGGCGGGGGGAAACGAGCAGTACTTC. Protein: CASRAGGNEQYF.

The chain couples TRBV12-5 to TRBJ1-2; perhaps TRBD1 as D (5 bases). CDR1 is LGHNT, CDR2 FRNRAP, per germline. This CDR3 has 14 amino acids. V lost 6 bases, J lost 4 bases, and 15 bases lay in between. The CDR3 reads CASGRGTRVYGYTF. The DNA of the CDR3 is TGTGCTAGTGGGCGGGGGACTCGGGTCTATGGCTACACCTTC.

This clone has only a few counts. The chain carries TRBV5-4 and TRBJ2-7; D is possibly TRBD2 (6 bases). The V and J ends lost 0 bases and 5 bases respectively, with 15 bases between them. The CDR3 extends over 15 amino acids. Germline V CDR1 and CDR2: SGHNT, YYREEE (reference sequence). The CDR3 region is CASSLVPTGVNEQYF. The CDR3 DNA follows: TGTGCCAGCAGCTTGGTACCAACGGGAGTTAACGAGCAGTACTTC.

This CDR3 is CASSTVAGRLGEQYF. The CDR3 DNA reads TGTGCCAGCAGCACAGTAGCGGGACGCCTAGGTGAGCAGTACTTC. The chain combines TRBV5-4 with TRBJ2-7; 8 bases map to TRBD2. V trimming: 4 bases; J trimming: 7 bases; junction bases outside the gene matches: 13. Germline values: CDR1 SGHNT, CDR2 YYREEE (reference sequence). This CDR3 has 15 residues.

V and J are TRBV15 and TRBJ2-1; 8 nucleotides agree with TRBD1. Germline V gives CDR1 LNHNV, CDR2 YYDKDF (reference sequence). V lost 0 bases and J lost 8; bases outside the gene matches: 9. The CDR3 totals 16 residues. The CDR3 spells CATSRDRPGGIDEQFF. Here the CDR3 DNA reads TGTGCCACCAGCAGAGATCGCCCAGGGGGCATCGATGAGCAGTTCTTC.

V and J are TRBV29-1 and TRBJ2-2; D gene unclear. Germline V CDR1 and CDR2: SQVTM, ANQGSEA. Trimming stripped 4 bases from V and 1 base from J, with 10 bases between. The CDR3 runs 14 residues. DNA of the CDR3: TGCAGCGTTGTCGGGTTAGGGAACACCGGGGAGCTGTTTTTT. It is translated as CSVVGLGNTGELFF.

The V gene is TRBV7-4, the J gene TRBJ1-5; 7 nucleotides line up with TRBD1. This CDR3 region has 16 residues. V was pared by 2 bases and J by 7 bases, with 11 bases of the junction left unmatched. CDR1 is SGHVT and CDR2 is SQSDAQ in the germline V gene. CDR3 bases: TGTGCCAGCAGCTTAAACGGCAGGGGGAAGGGACAGCCCCAGCATTTT. Its translation is CASSLNGRGKGQPQHF.

The chain has TRBV2 and TRBJ2-1; TRBD2 matches at 9 bases. Germline lookup yields CDR1 SNHLY and CDR2 FYNNEI. V lost 8 bases to trimming and J lost 6 bases; unmatched junction nucleotides: 5. The CDR3 sequence is 13 residues long. As DNA, the CDR3 is TGTGCCAGCCGGACTAGCGCCACCAATGAGCAGTTCTTC. Protein sequence: CASRTSATNEQFF. Combining the CDR3 with reference TRBV2 and TRBJ2-1 gives the whole variable domain EPEVTQTPSHQVTQMGQEVILRCVPISNHLYFYWYRQILGQKVEFLVSFYNNEISEKSEIFDDQFSVERPDGSNFTLKIRSTKLEDSAMYFCASRTSATNEQFFGPGTRLTVL.

This clone occurred once. The chain employs TRBV5-4 and TRBJ2-1; 8 bases fit TRBD2. V shed 4 bases, J shed 4 bases, and the junction held 10 bases outside the gene matches. The CDR3 has 16 amino acids. Per the germline V gene, CDR1 is SGHNT and CDR2 is YYREEE (reference sequence). The DNA of the CDR3 is TGTGCCAGCAGCAAAACCGGGACTAGGACGTACAATGAGCAGTTCTTC. Its protein product is CASSKTGTRTYNEQFF.

This chain links TRBV19 with TRBJ1-2; 9 bases line up with TRBD1. Germline V gives CDR1 LNHDA, CDR2 SQIVND (reference sequence). This CDR3 comprises 15 residues. V shed 7 bases and J 3 bases; nucleotides not matched to a gene: 9. The CDR3 bases are TGTGCCAGTAACTCGGACAGGGGAGAGGACTATGGCTACACCTTC. It is translated as CASNSDRGEDYGYTF.

The chain is built from TRBV27 and TRBJ1-2, with 10 nucleotides matching TRBD1. The CDR3 has 13 amino acids. V was clipped by 8 bases and J by 7 bases; unmatched bases: 7. Looked up from germline, CDR1 is MNHEY and CDR2 is SMNVEV (reference sequence). CDR3 sequence: CASGPDRGLGYTF. As DNA, the CDR3 is TGTGCCAGCGGCCCAGACAGGGGGCTTGGCTACACCTTC.

The V call is TRBV27, the J call TRBJ2-5; 10 bases match TRBD1. J gave up 5 bases and V 6 bases, and 3 bases lay outside the gene matches. CDR1 is MNHEY, CDR2 SMNVEV, per germline (reference sequence). The CDR3 length is 13 residues. The CDR3 reads CASRKTGGETQYF. DNA for the CDR3: TGTGCCAGCAGGAAGACAGGGGGCGAGACCCAGTACTTC.

This clone turned up a few times. J is TRBJ2-7 and V is TRBV20-1; TRBD1 matches 7 bases. Losses at the gene ends were 6 bases for V and 7 bases for J; bases not matched to a gene: 6. The V gene's germline CDR1 is DFQATT and CDR2 SNEGSKA (reference sequence). The CDR3 consists of 11 residues. The CDR3 region has the DNA TGCAGTGCCGACAGGGTAGGAGAGCAGTACTTC. Its translation is CSADRVGEQYF.

The rearrangement links TRBV30 to TRBJ2-2, with D possibly TRBD2 on 5 matching bases. The CDR3 consists of 13 residues. Trimming pared 5 bases from V and 2 bases from J, leaving 9 bases between. The germline CDR1 and CDR2 sequences are GTSNPN and SVGIG (reference sequence). In DNA form, the CDR3 reads TGTGCCTGGGGGTCGGGAAACACCGGGGAGCTGTTTTTT. Its translation is CAWGSGNTGELFF.

The chain combines TRBV7-2 with TRBJ1-4; D unclear. Germline V gene data show CDR1 as SGHTA and CDR2 as FQGNSA. This CDR3 has 16 residues. V lost 5 bases, J lost 6 bases, and 19 bases lay in between. CDR3 residues: CASSRRVSGLDEKLFF. Written as DNA, the CDR3 is TGTGCCAGCAGCCGAAGGGTTTCGGGGTTGGATGAAAAACTGTTTTTT. The whole variable domain, filled in from reference TRBV7-2 and TRBJ1-4, reads GAGVSQSPSNKVTEKGKDVELRCDPISGHTALYWYRQSLGQGLEFLIYFQGNSAPDKSGLPSDRFSAERTGGSVSTLTIQRTQQEDSAVYLCASSRRVSGLDEKLFFGSGTQLSVL.

The chain carries TRBV4-1 and TRBJ1-1; D gene ambiguous. The CDR3 consists of 16 residues. CDR1 and CDR2 from the germline V gene are MGHRA and YSYEKL. Trimming took off 0 bases at V and 1 base at J, with 12 bases between the two ends. The CDR3 spells CASSQDKYSGNTEAFF. CDR3 nucleotides: TGCGCCAGCAGCCAAGATAAATACAGTGGGAACACTGAAGCTTTCTTT.